Sequencing of this T cell receptor (beta chain) was carried out in a study of blood T cells in healthy people across ages (dated by TCRdb to between 2015 and 2017). At the level of the whole study: In model experiments, template switching captured roughly one uniquely barcoded TCR beta cDNA molecule for every two T cells. Four age groups were formed from the donors: young (average roughly 16 years), middle-aged (just under 40), aged (roughly 58) and long-lived (82). Age-related changes in TCR beta repertoire diversity were measured in the study by deep sequencing normalized with unique cDNA molecular identifiers. To avoid experimental bias, donors of different ages were spread randomly across the sequencing lanes. Two additional independent replicas of 1 million unique cDNA reads from the same blood draw were analyzed for two donors (one aged 18 to 29 and one aged 80 or older). Overall study results and their limits: Compared with the aged group, more naive CD4+ T cells, fewer expanded clones and increased TCR diversity were shown by the long-lived group, suggesting age selection. A strong correlation was found between observed TCR beta diversity and the percentage of naive T cells measured by flow cytometry. Estimates of total diversity from one million sequenced T cells were regarded as lower bounds and underestimates. As age increased, observed TCR beta diversity per million T cells dropped in a roughly linear way, and a significant reduction was already evident by age around 41. Because profiling used bulk unsorted PBMCs, naive and antigen-experienced compartments could not be compared conclusively. Because the CMV infection status of the donors was unknown, age-related changes in expanded clonotypes may potentially have been confounded.

At least ten counts were recorded for this clonotype. Its specific antigen is unknown. No base qualities exist here, and no much larger clone lies one base off it. Donors were a few dozen systemically healthy Caucasian individuals from Russia aged roughly 6 to 90 years. About 9.8 milliliters of peripheral blood were drawn from each donor into EDTA-treated Vacutainer tubes. Ficoll-Paque density-gradient centrifugation was used to isolate PBMCs, with at least 6.5 million per sample. Total RNA was extracted from PBMCs with Trizol reagent, with at least 5 micrograms obtained per sample. Naive CD45RAhigh/CD27high T cell percentages were measured by flow cytometry on a PBMC aliquot from every donor. Receptor libraries were prepared by 5' RACE. Reads for this sample came from an Illumina HiSeq 2500. The second PCR ran for roughly 7 to 11 cycles and used a J-beta primer mix along with a sample-barcoded 5' primer. A unique molecular identifier was introduced onto each TCR beta cDNA molecule by a template-switch 5' adaptor carrying 12 random nucleotides. At least 3 million CDR3-containing paired-end reads were obtained from each sample. The Mint cDNA synthesis kit, primed by a TRBC-specific oligonucleotide, was used to synthesize first-strand cDNA from all RNA. Following uracil-DNA glycosylase treatment, a first 18-cycle PCR with universal primers M1SS and BC2_uni_R was performed on all cDNA. From the authors' description of their analysis: Normalization of each sample was performed by random selection of 1 million high-quality reads, each carrying a distinct molecular identifier. Reads sharing molecular identifiers were discarded rather than binned into consensus sequences. MiTCR, run with a Q25 quality threshold and the strictest error-elimination algorithm, handled CDR3 identification, clonotype clustering and error correction. A nonparametric unseen species model with Euler transformation was used to estimate lower-bound total TCR beta diversity. TCRdb ran its own pipeline on the public reads, namely fastp trimming at Q25 and MiXCR clone calling, and kept in-frame beta chains. Duplicate CDR3 protein sequences are folded into a single record with the most common DNA and genes. These V and J calls derive from TCRdb rather than the authors' analysis. This sample has some 1.7 million distinct CDR3 sequences in its table, and 28% of those were observed once. The top ten clones comprise roughly 8% of the sample.

V and J are trimmed by 6 bases and 3 bases, and the gene matches miss 13 bases of the junction. CDR1 and CDR2 are read off the germline V gene as SQVTM and ANQGSEA. The CDR3 starts with the cysteine, ends with the phenylalanine, and has 15 residues. Just CDR3 DNA is preserved here, 45 bases in frame from base 1. The source material was blood. The rearrangement combines TRBV29-1 with TRBJ2-5, and 7 junctional nucleotides match TRBD1. This clonotype was sampled from a woman in her 30s in good health. The DNA sequence follows: TGCAGCGTATCCAGGGGGATTAGAGACAAAGAGACCCAGTACTTC. Translated, it reads CSVSRGIRDKETQYF.